This T cell receptor beta chain was sequenced for a study of blood T cell repertoires in COVID-19. Participants were placed into cohorts based on the clinical history they reported. This clone was seen just once. Only in-frame clones appear in the TCRdb table, and some are missing; sequencing was by immunoSEQ multiplex PCR. The profile shows about 300,000 clones, 75% to 90% of them singletons. Germline-derived CDR1 and CDR2 are SNHLY and FYNNEI. V gave up 3 bases and J gave up 3 bases, with 7 bases separating them. The CDR3 consists of 13 residues. The chain combines TRBV2 with TRBJ2-3; D is uncertain. This receptor was identified in a man aged 55 to 70 who had recovered from COVID-19. Sequencing input: PBMCs or T cells enriched from blood (not recorded which). This CDR3 reads CASSEGLTDTQYF. As DNA, the CDR3 is TGTGCCAGCAGTGAGGGCTTAACAGATACGCAGTATTTT.